Following are 25 T cell receptor beta chains from one sample sequenced in a study of radiotherapy plus CTLA-4 blockade in lung cancer. Generated by immunoSEQ multiplex PCR, the TCRdb table keeps only in-frame clones and is missing some. The table shows approximately 45,000 clones, with 63% occurring only once. Sequences were derived from peripheral blood, sampled from a patient treated with radiotherapy plus ipilimumab. The source of these receptors is a human donor with non-small cell lung cancer who had a partial response to radiotherapy plus ipilimumab.

This clone was picked up a small number of times. The chain carries TRBV6-6 and TRBJ1-5; D ambiguous. From germline, CDR1 is MNHNY and CDR2 SVGAGI (reference sequence). Trimming left V 6 bases short and J 0 bases short, with 6 bases between. This CDR3 spans 13 amino acids. The CDR3 sequence is CASSLNSNQPQHF. The CDR3 DNA follows: TGTGCCAGCAGCCTTAATAGCAATCAGCCCCAGCATTTT.

This clone was seen a few times. The gene calls are TRBV29-1 and TRBJ1-4; D may be TRBD1 (5 bases). The germline V gene has CDR1 SQVTM and CDR2 ANQGSEA. V was cut by 4 bases and J by 0 bases, with 9 bases left in between. This CDR3 has 14 residues. The CDR3 nucleotides are TGCAGCGTTGGCAGGGATGCAACTAATGAAAAACTGTTTTTT. As protein: CSVGRDATNEKLFF.

This chain joins TRBV10-3 and TRBJ2-1; TRBD2 matches 7 bases. The CDR3 sequence is 13 residues long. Germline V gene sequence: CDR1 ENHRY, CDR2 SYGVKD. The J segment lost 4 bases and the V segment lost 8 bases, leaving 5 bases of the junction unmatched. In nucleotides, the CDR3 is TGTGCCATCGCCCAAGCGGGATACAATGAGCAGTTCTTC. Its protein is CAIAQAGYNEQFF.

This chain links TRBV21-1 with TRBJ1-1; TRBD1 reflects the table's D call only, with no check against the DNA. TRBV21-1 is assigned pseudogene status. The CDR3 runs 15 residues. The CDR3 loop reads CASSTGGSRNTEAFF. CDR3 DNA sequence: TGTGCCAGCAGCACAGGGGGCTCGAGGAACACTGAAGCTTTCTTT.

This clone has only one observation. The V and J genes are TRBV7-9 and TRBJ2-5, with D maybe TRBD1 (6 bases). Looked up from germline, CDR1 is SEHNR and CDR2 is FQNEAQ (reference sequence). This CDR3 spans 16 amino acids. Trimming pared 2 bases from V and 2 bases from J, leaving 15 bases between. CDR3 region: CASSLSLKGGQETQYF. CDR3 bases: TGTGCCAGCAGCTTATCCCTTAAAGGGGGACAAGAGACCCAGTACTTC. Full variable domain (missing parts from reference TRBV7-9 and TRBJ2-5): DTGVSQNPRHKITKRGQNVTFRCDPISEHNRLYWYRQTLGQGPEFLTYFQNEAQLEKSRLLSDRFSAERPKGSFSTLEIQRTEQGDSAMYLCASSLSLKGGQETQYFGPGTRLLVL.

CDR3 in DNA: TGTGCCAGTAGTTACAGGGTCCCCTTTAGCAATCAGCCCCAGCATTTT. It translates to CASSYRVPFSNQPQHF. The rearrangement links TRBV19 to TRBJ1-5; D perhaps matches TRBD1 (6 bases). Germline lookup yields CDR1 LNHDA and CDR2 SQIVND (reference sequence). The CDR3 is 16 amino acids. Trimming took 5 bases from V and 0 from J, leaving 14 bases between them.

The CDR3 coding sequence is TGTGCCAGCAGTGTAAGAACTAGCTTTAGCTCCTACAATGAGCAGTTCTTC. It translates to CASSVRTSFSSYNEQFF. The rearrangement links TRBV6-1 to TRBJ2-1, with a possible D match to TRBD2 (6 bases). V was trimmed by 4 bases and J by 0 bases, leaving 16 bases between them. Looked up from germline, CDR1 is MNHNS and CDR2 is SASEGT. The CDR3 has 17 amino acids.

This chain joins TRBV10-3 and TRBJ2-1; 8 nucleotides align to TRBD2. From germline, CDR1 is ENHRY and CDR2 SYGVKD. This CDR3 has 16 residues. Trimming cost V 10 bases and J 8 bases; bases outside gene matches: 19. DNA of the CDR3: TGTGCCACCGGACCTTCCGCGGGAGGCCTCAGTGATGAGCAGTTCTTC. Its protein is CATGPSAGGLSDEQFF.

The V gene is TRBV30, the J gene TRBJ2-5, with 7 bases lining up with TRBD2. Germline V gives CDR1 GTSNPN, CDR2 SVGIG (reference sequence). This CDR3 is built from 12 residues. Trimming cost V 2 bases and J 5 bases; bases outside gene matches: 2. The CDR3 sequence is CAWSWGGETQYF. As DNA, the CDR3 is TGTGCCTGGAGTTGGGGAGGGGAGACCCAGTACTTC.

For the CDR3, the DNA is TGTGCCAGCAGCCAAATCCGGACAGGGAAAGTGGTCAATGAGCAGTTCTTC. Translating gives CASSQIRTGKVVNEQFF. The rearrangement links TRBV4-2 to TRBJ2-1, with 8 nucleotides matching TRBD1. The germline CDR1 and CDR2 sequences are LGHNA and YNFKEQ. Trimming cost V 2 bases and J 6 bases; bases outside gene matches: 12. The length of the CDR3 is 17 residues.

The chain employs TRBV28 and TRBJ1-4; D uncertain. CDR1 MDHEN and CDR2 SYDVKM come from the germline V gene. V lost 8 bases, J lost 0 bases, and 10 bases lay in between. The CDR3 runs to 14 residues. The CDR3 sequence is CASVSAATNEKLFF. In DNA form, the CDR3 reads TGTGCCAGCGTTAGCGCAGCAACTAATGAAAAACTGTTTTTT.

The chain employs TRBV30 and TRBJ1-1; 9 bases fit TRBD1. Germline CDR1 reads GTSNPN; CDR2 reads SVGIG (reference sequence). This CDR3 is built from 14 residues. After removal of 4 bases from V and 4 bases from J, the junction contained 7 bases not matched to a gene. DNA for the CDR3: TGTGCCTGGAAAGAGACAGGGGGTTCCACTGAAGCTTTCTTT. The encoded protein is CAWKETGGSTEAFF.

The J gene is TRBJ1-1, the V gene TRBV7-9; D is ambiguous. The CDR3 sequence is 13 residues long. In germline, CDR1 is SEHNR, CDR2 FQNEAQ (reference sequence). V was clipped by 3 bases and J by 1 base, with 6 bases between them. CDR3 amino acids: CASSFSQNTEAFF. In DNA, the CDR3 is TGTGCCAGCAGCTTTAGTCAGAACACTGAAGCTTTCTTT.

V gene TRBV29-1 combines with J gene TRBJ1-5, with D possibly matching TRBD1 (5 bases). CDR3 size: 14 residues. V was clipped by 6 bases and J by 4 bases, with 16 bases between them. Germline V gene sequence: CDR1 SQVTM, CDR2 ANQGSEA. CDR3 sequence reads: CSVPPYRGNQPQHF. The CDR3 region has the DNA TGCAGCGTCCCTCCTTATAGGGGTAATCAGCCCCAGCATTTT.

The V gene is TRBV5-6, the J gene TRBJ2-7, with D possibly matching TRBD1 (6 bases). V was trimmed by 3 bases and J by 12 bases, leaving 16 bases between them. CDR1 SGHDT and CDR2 YYEEEE come from the germline V gene. The CDR3 runs to 12 residues. CDR3 residues: CASSSLQGMGYF. The CDR3 nucleotides are TGTGCCAGCAGCTCCCTCCAGGGGATGGGGTACTTC.

The V gene is TRBV18, the J gene TRBJ2-7, with 7 nucleotides matching TRBD1. There are 13 residues in the CDR3. Per germline, CDR1 KGHSH and CDR2 LQKENI. V was pared by 3 bases and J by 4 bases, with 3 bases of the junction left unmatched. The CDR3 DNA follows: TGTGCCAGCTCACCGGGACAGAATTACGAGCAGTACTTC. Its protein product is CASSPGQNYEQYF. The entire variable domain, with the rest obtained from reference TRBV18 and TRBJ2-7, is as follows: NAGVMQNPRHLVRRRGQEARLRCSPMKGHSHVYWYRQLPEEGLKFMVYLQKENIIDESGMPKERFSAEFPKEGPSILRIQQVVRGDSAAYFCASSPGQNYEQYFGPGTRLTVT.

This chain uses TRBV19 with TRBJ1-1, with TRBD1 matching 8 bases. The length of the CDR3 is 13 residues. Germline CDR1 LNHDA, CDR2 SQIVND (reference sequence). V lost 5 bases and J lost 4; bases outside the gene matches: 3. This CDR3 is CASSRRGLTEAFF. In DNA, the CDR3 is TGTGCCAGTAGTCGCAGGGGGCTCACTGAAGCTTTCTTT.

The rearrangement uses TRBV19 and TRBJ2-1, with a tentative D call TRBD2 (6 bases). Germline V CDR1 and CDR2: LNHDA, SQIVND (reference sequence). Deletions cut 8 bases from V and 6 bases from J, with 17 bases between. CDR3 size: 14 residues. CDR3 protein: CASQGLGRANEQFF. The CDR3 bases are TGTGCCAGTCAGGGACTCGGAAGGGCCAATGAGCAGTTCTTC.

V and J are TRBV11-2 and TRBJ2-5, with 9 bases aligning to TRBD2. The DNA end is a closer match to TRBJ2-7, so the J assignment may be wrong. This CDR3 contains 15 residues. Germline-derived CDR1 and CDR2 are SGHAT and FQNNGV. CDR3 in amino acids: CASSIPTSGIYEQYF. CDR3 coding DNA: TGTGCCAGCAGCATTCCGACTAGCGGAATCTACGAGCAGTACTTC.

J is TRBJ1-5 and V is TRBV7-2; D ambiguous. The CDR3 extends over 14 amino acids. Germline CDR1 SGHTA, CDR2 FQGNSA. Trimming took 5 bases from V and 4 from J, leaving 12 bases between them. CDR3 loop: CASSGSGRNQPQHF. The CDR3 nucleotides read TGTGCCAGCAGCGGCAGCGGACGAAATCAGCCCCAGCATTTT. Looking up the rest from reference TRBV7-2 and TRBJ1-5 gives the full variable domain: GAGVSQSPSNKVTEKGKDVELRCDPISGHTALYWYRQSLGQGLEFLIYFQGNSAPDKSGLPSDRFSAERTGGSVSTLTIQRTQQEDSAVYLCASSGSGRNQPQHFGDGTRLSIL.

As concerns this clone: The junction does not match germline at one end; this may be a read error. J is TRBJ2-7 and V is TRBV9; the match to TRBD1 covers 10 bases. Germline assignment: CDR1 SGDLS and CDR2 YYNGEE. CDR3 length: 18 amino acids. The DNA for the CDR3 is TGTGCCAGCAGCGTCGCGCCCTCCGGGACAGGGGTCTCCTGCGAGCAGTACTTC. Translating gives CASSVAPSGTGVSCEQYF.

The chain has TRBV4-3 and TRBJ2-3; 10 nucleotides match TRBD2. In germline, CDR1 is LGHNA, CDR2 YSLEER. With V trimmed by 4 bases and J by 5 bases, 6 bases remained unmatched. The CDR3 spans 15 residues. CDR3 sequence (DNA): TGCGCCAGCAGCCGGAGCGGGGGGGCCGAAGATACGCAGTATTTT. Translation gives CASSRSGGAEDTQYF.

The chain carries TRBV5-1 and TRBJ1-5; D gene uncertain. V lost 0 bases, J lost 5 bases, and 6 bases lay in between. There are 13 residues in the CDR3. Per germline, CDR1 SGHRS and CDR2 YFSETQ. CDR3 amino acids: CASSLDQDQPQHF. The DNA of the CDR3 is TGCGCCAGCAGCTTGGATCAGGATCAGCCCCAGCATTTT.

The rearrangement joins TRBV27 to TRBJ2-7; TRBD2 is a possible D gene (5 bases). From germline, CDR1 is MNHEY and CDR2 SMNVEV (reference sequence). The CDR3 totals 14 residues. Trimming stripped 8 bases from V and 3 bases from J, with 17 bases between. The CDR3 nucleotides read TGTGCCAGCGGAAGTGGCGGGTACCTCTACGAGCAGTACTTC. It is translated as CASGSGGYLYEQYF.

V gene TRBV7-2 combines with J gene TRBJ2-3, with TRBD2 identical over 7 bases. CDR1 and CDR2 (germline): SGHTA, FQGNSA. Trimming took 4 bases from V and 3 from J; bases not matched to a gene: 10. The length of the CDR3 is 16 residues. This CDR3 reads CASSSKVLASTDTQYF. CDR3 DNA sequence: TGTGCCAGCAGCTCAAAAGTACTAGCGTCGACAGATACGCAGTATTTT.